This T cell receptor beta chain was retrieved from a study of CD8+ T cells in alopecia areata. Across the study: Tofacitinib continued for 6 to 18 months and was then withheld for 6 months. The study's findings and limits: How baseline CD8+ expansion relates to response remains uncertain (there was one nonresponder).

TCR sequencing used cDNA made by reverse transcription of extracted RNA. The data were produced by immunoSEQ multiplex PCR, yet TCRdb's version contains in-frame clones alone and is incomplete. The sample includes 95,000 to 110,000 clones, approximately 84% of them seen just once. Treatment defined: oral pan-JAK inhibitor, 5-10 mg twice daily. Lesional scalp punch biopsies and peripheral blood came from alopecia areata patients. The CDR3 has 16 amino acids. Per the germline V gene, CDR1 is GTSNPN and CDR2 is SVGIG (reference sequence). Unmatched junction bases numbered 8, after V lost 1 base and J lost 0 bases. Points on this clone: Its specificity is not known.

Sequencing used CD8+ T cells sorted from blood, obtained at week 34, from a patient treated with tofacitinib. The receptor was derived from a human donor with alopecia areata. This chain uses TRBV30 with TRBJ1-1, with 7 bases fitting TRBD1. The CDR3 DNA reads TGTGCCTGGAGTGAGAGGGACAGCTTTATGAACACTGAAGCTTTCTTT. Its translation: CAWSERDSFMNTEAFF.